The entry that follows covers one TCR beta chain sequence. TCRdb re-called the 5' RACE reads and shows each CDR3 protein once, DNA omitted. This sample contains roughly 320,000 distinct CDR3 sequences. The entry originates in a study of monozygotic twins with inflammatory bowel disease. Germline-derived CDR1 and CDR2 are LGHNA and YSLEER. The CDR3 runs 15 residues. The chain has TRBV4-3 and TRBJ2-7; there is no DNA to check the TCRdb D call of TRBD1. This sequence originates from a human donor with ulcerative colitis or Crohn's disease, or a healthy co-twin of an affected twin (not recorded which). The material sequenced was blood. CDR3: CASSQDSGQGYEQYF.